What follows is one T cell receptor (beta chain) and its context. Its antigen is unknown. The sample originates from a study of post-analysis software for immune sequencing data. Broader study findings: TRBV segments more frequent in patients than in controls numbered roughly 5 and included TRBV5-6, TRBV5-1 and TRBV20-1.

Unique molecular identifiers were carried by the TCR beta cDNA libraries. TCRdb re-analysed the PCR reads in MiXCR, keeping a single row per CDR3 protein. The sample shows about 770,000 distinct CDR3 sequences, just over 45% of them seen only once. Germline CDR1 reads SEHNR; CDR2 reads FQNEAQ (reference sequence). The CDR3 has 11 residues. V lost 5 bases and J lost 11, with 7 bases in between. This sequence joins TRBV7-9 and TRBJ2-6, with no clear D. The clonotype originates from a girl between 5 and 17 years old with multiple sclerosis. Sequenced: blood. In DNA form, the CDR3 reads TGTGCCAGCAGCGCACCCTACGTCCTGACTTTC. It translates to CASSAPYVLTF.